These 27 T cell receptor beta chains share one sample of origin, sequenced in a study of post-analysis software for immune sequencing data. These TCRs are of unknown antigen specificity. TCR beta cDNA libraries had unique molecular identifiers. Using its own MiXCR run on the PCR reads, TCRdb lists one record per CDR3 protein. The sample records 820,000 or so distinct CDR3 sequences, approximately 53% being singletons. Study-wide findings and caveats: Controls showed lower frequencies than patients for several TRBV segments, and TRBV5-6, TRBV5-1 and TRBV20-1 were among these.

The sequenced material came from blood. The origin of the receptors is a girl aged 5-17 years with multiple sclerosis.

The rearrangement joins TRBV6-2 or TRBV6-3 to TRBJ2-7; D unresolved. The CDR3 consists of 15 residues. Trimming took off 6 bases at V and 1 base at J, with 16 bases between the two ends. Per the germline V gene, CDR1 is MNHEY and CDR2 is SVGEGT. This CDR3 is CASRNGGTSSYEQYF. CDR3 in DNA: TGTGCCAGCAGAAATGGCGGAACATCGTCCTACGAGCAGTACTTC.

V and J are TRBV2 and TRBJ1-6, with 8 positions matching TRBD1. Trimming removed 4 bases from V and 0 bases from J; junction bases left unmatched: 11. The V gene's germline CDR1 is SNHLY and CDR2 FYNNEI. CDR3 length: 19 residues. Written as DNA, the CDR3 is TGTGCCAGCAGTGGTCAAAGGACAGGGCGGAGCTCCTATAATTCACCCCTCCACTTT. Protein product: CASSGQRTGRSSYNSPLHF.

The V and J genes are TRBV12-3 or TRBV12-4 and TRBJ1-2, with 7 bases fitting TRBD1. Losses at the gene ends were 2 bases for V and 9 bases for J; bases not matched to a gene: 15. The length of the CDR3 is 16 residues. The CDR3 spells CASSLTGALNSNRYTF. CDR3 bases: TGTGCCAGCAGTTTAACAGGGGCCTTGAACTCCAATCGCTACACCTTC.

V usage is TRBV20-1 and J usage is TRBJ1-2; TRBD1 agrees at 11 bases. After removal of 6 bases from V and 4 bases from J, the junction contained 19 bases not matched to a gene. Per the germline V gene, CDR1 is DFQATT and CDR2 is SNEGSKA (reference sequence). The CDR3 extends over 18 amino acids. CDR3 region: CSADPLQGQGALIYGYTF. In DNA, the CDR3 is TGCAGTGCGGACCCACTACAAGGACAGGGGGCTTTAATCTATGGCTACACCTTC.

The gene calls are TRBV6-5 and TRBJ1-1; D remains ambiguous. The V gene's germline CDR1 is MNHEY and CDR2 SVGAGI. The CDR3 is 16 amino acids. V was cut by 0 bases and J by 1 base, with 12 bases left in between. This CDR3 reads CASSYSGVFGNTEAFF. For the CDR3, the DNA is TGTGCCAGCAGTTACTCAGGAGTTTTCGGGAACACTGAAGCTTTCTTT.

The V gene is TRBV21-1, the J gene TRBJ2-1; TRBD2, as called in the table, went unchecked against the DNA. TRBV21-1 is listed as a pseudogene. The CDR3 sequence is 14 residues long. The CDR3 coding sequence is TGTGCCAGCAGCGCATGGAGGTCGTGGAATGAGCAGTTCTTC. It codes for CASSAWRSWNEQFF.

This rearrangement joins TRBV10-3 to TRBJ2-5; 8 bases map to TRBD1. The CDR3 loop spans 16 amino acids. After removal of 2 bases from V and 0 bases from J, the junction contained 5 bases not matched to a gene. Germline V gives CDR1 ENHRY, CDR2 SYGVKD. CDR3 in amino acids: CAISEGQGTYQETQYF. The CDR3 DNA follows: TGTGCCATCAGTGAGGGACAGGGAACTTACCAAGAGACCCAGTACTTC.

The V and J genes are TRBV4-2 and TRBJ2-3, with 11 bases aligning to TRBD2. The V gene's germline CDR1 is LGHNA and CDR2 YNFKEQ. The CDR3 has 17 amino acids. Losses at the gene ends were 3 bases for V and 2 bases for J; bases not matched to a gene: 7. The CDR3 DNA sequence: TGTGCCAGCAGCCAGCTAGCGGGAGGCCGATCCACAGATACGCAGTATTTT. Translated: CASSQLAGGRSTDTQYF.

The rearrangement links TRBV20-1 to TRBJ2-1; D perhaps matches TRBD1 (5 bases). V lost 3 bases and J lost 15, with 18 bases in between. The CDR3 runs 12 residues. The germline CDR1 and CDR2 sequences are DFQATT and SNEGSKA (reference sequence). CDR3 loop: CSASPGTGVVFF. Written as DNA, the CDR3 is TGCAGTGCTAGTCCAGGCACAGGAGTGGTGTTCTTC.

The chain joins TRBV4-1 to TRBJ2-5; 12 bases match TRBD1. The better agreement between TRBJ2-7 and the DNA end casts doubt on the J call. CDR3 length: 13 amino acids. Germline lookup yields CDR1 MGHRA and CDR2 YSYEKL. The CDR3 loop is CASLGQGAFEQYF. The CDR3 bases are TGCGCCAGCCTGGGACAGGGGGCGTTCGAGCAGTACTTC.

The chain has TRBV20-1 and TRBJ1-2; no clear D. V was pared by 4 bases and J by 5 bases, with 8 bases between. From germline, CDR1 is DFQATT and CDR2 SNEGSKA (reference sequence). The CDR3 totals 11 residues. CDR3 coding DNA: TGCAGTGCTAACCGGGTATATGGCTACACCTTC. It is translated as CSANRVYGYTF.

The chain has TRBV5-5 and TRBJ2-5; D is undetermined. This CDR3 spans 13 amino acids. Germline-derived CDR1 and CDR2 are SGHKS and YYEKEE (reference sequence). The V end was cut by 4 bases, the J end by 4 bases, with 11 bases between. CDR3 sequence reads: CASSTGQAETQYF. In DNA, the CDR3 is TGTGCCAGCAGCACCGGGCAGGCAGAGACCCAGTACTTC.

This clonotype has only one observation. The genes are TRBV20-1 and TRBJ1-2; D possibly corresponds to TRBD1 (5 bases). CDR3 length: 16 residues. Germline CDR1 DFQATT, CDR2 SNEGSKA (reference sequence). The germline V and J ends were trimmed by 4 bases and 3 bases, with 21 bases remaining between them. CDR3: CSATLTAGARDYGYTF. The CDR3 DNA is TGCAGTGCTACCCTAACGGCCGGGGCGCGGGACTATGGCTACACCTTC.

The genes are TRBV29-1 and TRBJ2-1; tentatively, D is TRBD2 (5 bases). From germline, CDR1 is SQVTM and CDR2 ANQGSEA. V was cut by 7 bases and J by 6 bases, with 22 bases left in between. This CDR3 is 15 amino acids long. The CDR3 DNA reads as TGCAGCGCTAATCGGACCCCGCGGGCGGGCAATGAGCAGTTCTTC. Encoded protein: CSANRTPRAGNEQFF.

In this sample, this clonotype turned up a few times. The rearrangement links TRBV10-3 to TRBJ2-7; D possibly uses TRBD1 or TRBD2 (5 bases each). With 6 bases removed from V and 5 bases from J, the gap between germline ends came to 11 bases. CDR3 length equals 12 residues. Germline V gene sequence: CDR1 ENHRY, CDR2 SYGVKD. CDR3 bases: TGTGCCATCAGCGGGGTGGGGGACGAGCAGTACTTC. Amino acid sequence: CAISGVGDEQYF.

The CDR3 bases are TGTGCCATCAACCCCGGGACAAGGAATTACAATGAGCAGTACTTC. Amino acids: CAINPGTRNYNEQYF. V is TRBV10-3 and J is TRBJ2-1; TRBD1 might be the D (6 bases). The J call may be wrong; the DNA end is better matched by TRBJ2-7. Germline V CDR1 and CDR2: ENHRY, SYGVKD. CDR3 length equals 15 residues.

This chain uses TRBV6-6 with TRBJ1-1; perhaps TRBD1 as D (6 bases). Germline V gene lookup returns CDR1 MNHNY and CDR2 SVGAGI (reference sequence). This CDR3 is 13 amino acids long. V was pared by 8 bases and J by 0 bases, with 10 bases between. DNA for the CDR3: TGTGCCAGCGGAGGACAGCTGAACACTGAAGCTTTCTTT. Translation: CASGGQLNTEAFF.

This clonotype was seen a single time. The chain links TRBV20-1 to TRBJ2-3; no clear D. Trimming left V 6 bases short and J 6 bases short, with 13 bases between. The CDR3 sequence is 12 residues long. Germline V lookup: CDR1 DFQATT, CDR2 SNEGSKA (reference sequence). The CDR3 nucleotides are TGCAGTGCACATTTCAGGCACGATACGCAGTATTTT. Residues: CSAHFRHDTQYF.

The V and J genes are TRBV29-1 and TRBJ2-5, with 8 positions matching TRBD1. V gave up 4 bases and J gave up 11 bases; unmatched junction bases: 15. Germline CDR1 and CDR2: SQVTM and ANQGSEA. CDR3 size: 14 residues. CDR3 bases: TGCAGCGTTGTTGGTGGACAGGGTTATTCTGAGCAGTACTTC. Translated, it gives CSVVGGQGYSEQYF.

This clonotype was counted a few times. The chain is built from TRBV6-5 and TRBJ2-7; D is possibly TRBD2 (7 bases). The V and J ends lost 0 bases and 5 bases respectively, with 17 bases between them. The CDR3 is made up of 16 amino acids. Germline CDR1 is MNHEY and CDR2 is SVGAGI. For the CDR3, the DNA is TGTGCCAGCAGTTACTCGAAATGGATAGGGGGGGACGAGCAGTACTTC. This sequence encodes CASSYSKWIGGDEQYF.

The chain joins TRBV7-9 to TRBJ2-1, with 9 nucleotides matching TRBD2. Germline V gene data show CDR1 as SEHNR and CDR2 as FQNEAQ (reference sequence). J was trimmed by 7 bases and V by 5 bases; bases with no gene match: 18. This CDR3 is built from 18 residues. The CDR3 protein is CASSPSRDEREVENEQFF. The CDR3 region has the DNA TGTGCCAGCAGCCCCAGTCGGGATGAGCGGGAGGTGGAGAATGAGCAGTTCTTC.

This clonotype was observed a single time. In DNA, the CDR3 is TGTGCCAGCAGCGCCACCTCTATAATGGGTCCCAAAGAGACCCAGTACTTC. It yields the protein CASSATSIMGPKETQYF. The rearrangement uses TRBV2 and TRBJ2-7; D unresolved. Matching the DNA end better, TRBJ2-5 makes the J call doubtful. This CDR3 region has 17 residues. From germline, CDR1 is SNHLY and CDR2 FYNNEI.

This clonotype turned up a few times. The CDR3 nucleotides are TGTGCCAGCAGTTTACCTAACTATGGCTACACCTTC. This codes for CASSLPNYGYTF. The genes are TRBV6-6 and TRBJ1-2, with D unresolved. Germline V gene sequence: CDR1 MNHNY, CDR2 SVGAGI (reference sequence). The CDR3 runs to 12 residues. Trimming left V 4 bases short and J 0 bases short, with 3 bases between.

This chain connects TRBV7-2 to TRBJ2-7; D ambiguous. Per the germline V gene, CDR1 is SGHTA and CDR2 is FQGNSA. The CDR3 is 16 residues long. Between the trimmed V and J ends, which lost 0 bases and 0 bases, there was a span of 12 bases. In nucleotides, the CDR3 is TGTGCCAGCAGCTTAGCCGCTCAGCTCAGCTCCTACGAGCAGTACTTC. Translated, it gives CASSLAAQLSSYEQYF.

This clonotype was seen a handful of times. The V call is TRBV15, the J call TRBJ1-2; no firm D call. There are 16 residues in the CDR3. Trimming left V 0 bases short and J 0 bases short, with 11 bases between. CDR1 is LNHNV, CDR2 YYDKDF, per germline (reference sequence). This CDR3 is CATSRDRTASNYGYTF. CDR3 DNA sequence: TGTGCCACCAGCAGAGATCGAACAGCTTCTAACTATGGCTACACCTTC.

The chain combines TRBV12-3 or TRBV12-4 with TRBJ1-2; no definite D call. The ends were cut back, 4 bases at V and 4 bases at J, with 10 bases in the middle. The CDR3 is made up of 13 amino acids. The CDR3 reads CASSSASGYGYTF. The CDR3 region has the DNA TGTGCCAGCAGTTCGGCTAGCGGCTATGGCTACACCTTC.

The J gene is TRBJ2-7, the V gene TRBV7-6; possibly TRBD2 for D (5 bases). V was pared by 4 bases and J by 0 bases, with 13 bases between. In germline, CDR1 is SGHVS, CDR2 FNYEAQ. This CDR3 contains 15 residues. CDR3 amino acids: CASSSGYESSYEQYF. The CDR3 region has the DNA TGTGCCAGCAGCTCGGGGTACGAAAGCTCCTACGAGCAGTACTTC.